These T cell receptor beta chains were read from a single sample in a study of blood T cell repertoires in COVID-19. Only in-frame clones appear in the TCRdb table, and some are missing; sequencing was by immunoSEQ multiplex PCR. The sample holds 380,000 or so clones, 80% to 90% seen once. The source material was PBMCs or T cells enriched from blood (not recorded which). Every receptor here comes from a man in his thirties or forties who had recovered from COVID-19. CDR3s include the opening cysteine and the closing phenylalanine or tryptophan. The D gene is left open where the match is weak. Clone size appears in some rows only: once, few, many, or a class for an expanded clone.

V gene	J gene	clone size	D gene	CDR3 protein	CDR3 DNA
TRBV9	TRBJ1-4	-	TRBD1	CASSGPGTGVNEKLFF	TGTGCCAGCAGCGGACCCGGGACAGGGGTTAATGAAAAACTGTTTTTT
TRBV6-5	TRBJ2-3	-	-	CASSFRTTSTDTQYF	TGTGCCAGCAGTTTCAGGACAACTAGCACAGATACGCAGTATTTT
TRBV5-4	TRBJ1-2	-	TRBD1	CASSVGRGNQNYGYTF	TGTGCCAGCAGCGTGGGCAGGGGGAACCAAAACTATGGCTACACCTTC
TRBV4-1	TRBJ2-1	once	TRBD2	CASSQGFSGASPFF	TGCGCCAGCAGCCAAGGGTTTAGCGGGGCCTCTCCGTTCTTC
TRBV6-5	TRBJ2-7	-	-	CASNYAGSRQYF	TGTGCCAGCAACTATGCGGGGAGTCGGCAATACTTC
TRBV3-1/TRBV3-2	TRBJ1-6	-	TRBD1	CASSRLQGAGSPLHF	TGTGCCAGCAGCCGTCTACAGGGGGCAGGTTCACCCCTCCACTTT
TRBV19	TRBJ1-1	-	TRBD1	CASNKQGVTEAFF	TGTGCCAGTAATAAACAGGGGGTGACTGAAGCTTTCTTT
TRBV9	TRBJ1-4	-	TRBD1	CASSVAGQGEGKLFF	TGTGCCAGCAGCGTAGCAGGGCAGGGGGAAGGAAAACTGTTTTTT
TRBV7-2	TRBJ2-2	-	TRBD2	CASSVRWTSGSARTGELFF	TGTGCCAGCAGCGTTCGGTGGACTAGCGGGAGCGCGAGAACCGGGGAGCTGTTTTTT
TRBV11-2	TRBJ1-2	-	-	CASSWNRDGYTF	TGTGCCAGCAGCTGGAACAGGGATGGCTACACCTTC
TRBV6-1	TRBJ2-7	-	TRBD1	CASSVTWVGTEPYEQYF	TGTGCCAGCAGTGTCACCTGGGTGGGGACAGAGCCCTACGAGCAGTACTTC
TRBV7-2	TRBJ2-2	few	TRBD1	CASSLTRTGVTGELFF	TGTGCCAGCAGCTTAACCAGGACAGGGGTAACCGGGGAGCTGTTTTTT
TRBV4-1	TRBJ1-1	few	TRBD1	CASSYNRQGPGTEAFF	TGCGCCAGCAGCTATAACCGACAGGGGCCCGGCACTGAAGCTTTCTTT
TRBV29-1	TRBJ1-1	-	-	CSVTRQVTFQNTEAFF	TGCAGCGTGACGAGACAGGTCACGTTCCAGAACACTGAAGCTTTCTTT
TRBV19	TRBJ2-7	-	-	CASGGPPYEQYF	TGTGCCAGTGGAGGTCCCCCCTACGAGCAGTACTTC
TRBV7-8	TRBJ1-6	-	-	CASSVPGLSNNSPLHF	TGTGCCAGCAGCGTACCGGGACTCAGCAATAATTCACCCCTCCACTTT
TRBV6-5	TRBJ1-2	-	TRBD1	CASSFNAGGTVYGYTF	TGTGCCAGCAGTTTTAACGCAGGGGGGACCGTCTATGGCTACACCTTC
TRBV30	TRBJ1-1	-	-	CAWSPWQAENTEAFF	TGTGCCTGGAGTCCCTGGCAGGCCGAGAACACTGAAGCTTTCTTT
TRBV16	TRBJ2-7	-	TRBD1	CASSQLDGTGEDEQYF	TGTGCCAGCAGCCAACTAGATGGGACAGGGGAAGACGAGCAGTACTTC
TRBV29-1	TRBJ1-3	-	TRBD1	CSADRQGTIYF	TGCAGCGCTGATAGACAGGGGACCATATATTTT
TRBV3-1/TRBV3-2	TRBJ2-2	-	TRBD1	CASSPPNGQGAGELFF	TGTGCCAGCAGCCCCCCAAACGGACAGGGAGCCGGGGAGCTGTTTTTT
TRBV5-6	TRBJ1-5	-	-	CASSRRGVLQPQHF	TGTGCCAGCAGCCGAAGAGGCGTCCTCCAGCCCCAGCATTTT
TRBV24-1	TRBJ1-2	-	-	CATSDDYGYTF	TGTGCCACCAGTGACGACTATGGCTACACCTTC
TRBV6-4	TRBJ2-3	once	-	CASRGRGSDTQYF	TGTGCCAGCAGGGGGAGGGGGTCAGATACGCAGTATTTT
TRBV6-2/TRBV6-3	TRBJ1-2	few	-	CASTPRGDVGYGYTF	TGTGCCAGCACCCCCCGGGGGGATGTCGGCTATGGCTACACCTTC